These 10 T cell receptor beta chains share one sample of origin, sequenced in a study of glioma-infiltrating T cells. The iRepertoire nested amplicon-rescue multiplex PCR amplified TCR alpha and beta CDR3s from RNA. A single record per CDR3 protein comes from TCRdb applying MiXCR to the multiplex PCR reads. The sample lists 300,000 to 400,000 distinct CDR3 sequences; roughly two fifths were seen once. Sequenced sample: glioma tissue, nonneoplastic brain tissue, or PBMCs (not recorded which). The receptors here all came from a human donor with low-grade glioma or glioblastoma, undergoing nonglioma brain surgery, or in good health (not recorded which).

The rearrangement links TRBV7-2 to TRBJ2-3; possibly TRBD2 for D (6 bases). The V end was cut by 1 base, the J end by 0 bases, with 11 bases between. CDR3 length: 16 residues. The germline V gene has CDR1 SGHTA and CDR2 FQGNSA. The DNA of the CDR3 is TGTGCCAGCAGCTTAGTGGCGGGACCCAGCACAGATACGCAGTATTTT. Its translation is CASSLVAGPSTDTQYF.

The CDR3 reads CASSLEQGVTEAFF. The CDR3 DNA is TGCGCCAGCAGCCTTGAACAGGGGGTCACTGAAGCTTTCTTT. The rearrangement uses TRBV4-3 and TRBJ1-1; 8 positions match TRBD1. The CDR3 extends over 14 amino acids. V dropped 4 bases and J dropped 4; count of bases not matched to a gene: 5. Germline V gene lookup returns CDR1 LGHNA and CDR2 YSLEER.

This clonotype occurred a few times. This chain connects TRBV7-9 to TRBJ2-7; TRBD2 matches 10 bases. The germline CDR1 and CDR2 sequences are SEHNR and FQNEAQ (reference sequence). The CDR3 totals 14 residues. V gave up 10 bases and J gave up 7 bases; unmatched junction bases: 13. In nucleotides, the CDR3 is TGTGCCACTCATCTTACTAGCGGGGCGGGGGAGCAGTACTTC. Its protein is CATHLTSGAGEQYF. Full variable domain (missing parts from reference TRBV7-9 and TRBJ2-7): DTGVSQNPRHKITKRGQNVTFRCDPISEHNRLYWYRQTLGQGPEFLTYFQNEAQLEKSRLLSDRFSAERPKGSFSTLEIQRTEQGDSAMYLCATHLTSGAGEQYFGPGTRLTVT.

The V call is TRBV9, the J call TRBJ1-6; D is undetermined. Trimming stripped 4 bases from V and 7 bases from J, with 15 bases between. The length of the CDR3 is 15 residues. Germline V lookup: CDR1 SGDLS, CDR2 YYNGEE. CDR3 residues: CASSSSGGENSPLHF. The CDR3 DNA sequence: TGTGCCAGCAGCTCCTCGGGTGGGGAGAATTCACCCCTCCACTTT. Using reference TRBV9 and TRBJ1-6 for the parts outside the CDR3, the full variable domain is DSGVTQTPKHLITATGQRVTLRCSPRSGDLSVYWYQQSLDQGLQFLIQYYNGEERAKGNILERFSAQQFPDLHSELNLSSLELGDSALYFCASSSSGGENSPLHFGNGTRLTVT.

As concerns this clonotype: One junction end disagrees with the germline gene, perhaps due to a read error. The J gene is TRBJ2-5, the V gene TRBV4-1; a weak D match, TRBD2 (5 bases). This CDR3 spans 16 amino acids. From germline, CDR1 is MGHRA and CDR2 YSYEKL. CDR3 nucleotides: TGCGACAGCAGCCCCCGGAGCTGGGGAGAGCAAGAGACCCAGTACTTC. It encodes CDSSPRSWGEQETQYF.

This clonotype has more than one count but fewer than ten. The V and J genes are TRBV7-9 and TRBJ2-6; no firm D call. In germline, CDR1 is SEHNR, CDR2 FQNEAQ (reference sequence). This CDR3 is built from 15 residues. V was shortened by 5 bases and J by 0 bases, with 8 bases between the two germline ends. CDR3 bases: TGTGCCAGCAGCATATGGATCTCTGGGGCCAACGTCCTGACTTTC. This encodes CASSIWISGANVLTF. Filled out from reference TRBV7-9 and TRBJ2-6, the complete variable domain reads DTGVSQNPRHKITKRGQNVTFRCDPISEHNRLYWYRQTLGQGPEFLTYFQNEAQLEKSRLLSDRFSAERPKGSFSTLEIQRTEQGDSAMYLCASSIWISGANVLTFGAGSRLTVL.

The chain has TRBV27 and TRBJ2-1; D not resolved. Germline values: CDR1 MNHEY, CDR2 SMNVEV (reference sequence). V lost 2 bases and J 7 bases, leaving 15 bases between the germline ends. There are 15 residues in the CDR3. DNA for the CDR3: TGTGCCAGCAGTTTAGGGTCAAGCGCGCTTAATGAGCAGTTCTTC. Translated: CASSLGSSALNEQFF.

This clonotype was counted a single time. This chain uses TRBV18 with TRBJ2-7; D remains unclear. Germline-derived CDR1 and CDR2 are KGHSH and LQKENI. Trimming left V 3 bases short and J 3 bases short, with 15 bases between. The CDR3 runs to 15 residues. Here the CDR3 reads CASSPSPSSNYEQYF. The CDR3 DNA follows: TGTGCCAGCTCACCTTCTCCTAGTTCAAACTACGAGCAGTACTTC.

Turning to this clonotype: The conserved phenylalanine or tryptophan is not found at the CDR3 terminus, so this likely reflects a read error. The chain recombines TRBV6-1 with TRBJ2-7; D gene uncertain. Trimming removed 9 bases at V and 2 bases at J, with 17 bases between. Germline-derived CDR1 and CDR2 are MNHNS and SASEGT. The CDR3 sequence is 14 residues long. DNA of the CDR3: TGTGCCAGGATGGAGACCCCTCATCCCTACGAGCAGTACTCC. Its translation: CARMETPHPYEQYS.

The rearrangement links TRBV20-1 to TRBJ2-1, with D maybe TRBD1 (7 bases). The germline gives CDR1 DFQATT, CDR2 SNEGSKA (reference sequence). Trimming took 5 bases from V and 5 from J, leaving 22 bases between them. The CDR3 extends over 16 amino acids. This CDR3 reads CSASDPGGRRNNEQFF. CDR3 nucleotide sequence: TGCAGTGCTTCAGACCCAGGGGGGCGTAGGAACAATGAGCAGTTCTTC.